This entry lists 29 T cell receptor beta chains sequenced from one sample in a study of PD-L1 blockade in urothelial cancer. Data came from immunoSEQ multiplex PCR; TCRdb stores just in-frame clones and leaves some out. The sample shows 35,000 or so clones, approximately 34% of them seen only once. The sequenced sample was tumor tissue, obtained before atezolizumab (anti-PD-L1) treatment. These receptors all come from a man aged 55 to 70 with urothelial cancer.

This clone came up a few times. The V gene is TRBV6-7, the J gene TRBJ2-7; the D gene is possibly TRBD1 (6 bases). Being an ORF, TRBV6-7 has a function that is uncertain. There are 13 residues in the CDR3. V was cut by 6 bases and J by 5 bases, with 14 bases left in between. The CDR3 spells CASSSNTGNEQYF. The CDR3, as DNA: TGTGCCAGCAGCTCAAATACAGGGAACGAGCAGTACTTC.

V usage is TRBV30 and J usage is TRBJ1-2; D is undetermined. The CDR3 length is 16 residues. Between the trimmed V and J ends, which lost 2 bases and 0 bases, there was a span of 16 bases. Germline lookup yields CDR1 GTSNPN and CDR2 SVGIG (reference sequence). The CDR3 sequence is CAWSKPPYPPNYGYTF. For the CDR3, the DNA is TGTGCCTGGAGTAAGCCGCCGTACCCGCCTAACTATGGCTACACCTTC.

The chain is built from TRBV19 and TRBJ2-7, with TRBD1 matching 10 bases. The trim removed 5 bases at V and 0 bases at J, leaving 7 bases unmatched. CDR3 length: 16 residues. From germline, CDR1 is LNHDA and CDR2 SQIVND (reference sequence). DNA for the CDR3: TGTGCCAGTAGTTTGGGGACAGGGGAAGTCTCCTACGAGCAGTACTTC. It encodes CASSLGTGEVSYEQYF.

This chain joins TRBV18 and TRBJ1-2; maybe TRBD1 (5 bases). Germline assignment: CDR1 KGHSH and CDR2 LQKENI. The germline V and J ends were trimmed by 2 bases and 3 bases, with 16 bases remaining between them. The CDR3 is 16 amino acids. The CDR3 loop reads CASSPGADGLDYGYTF. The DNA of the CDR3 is TGTGCCAGCTCACCAGGGGCGGATGGGCTTGACTATGGCTACACCTTC.

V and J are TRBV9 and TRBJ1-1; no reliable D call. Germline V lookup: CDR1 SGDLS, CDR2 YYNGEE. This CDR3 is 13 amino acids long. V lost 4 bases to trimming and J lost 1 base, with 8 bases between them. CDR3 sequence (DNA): TGTGCCAGCAGCATGGGCCAGAACACTGAAGCTTTCTTT. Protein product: CASSMGQNTEAFF.

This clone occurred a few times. In nucleotides, the CDR3 is TGTGCCAGTAGTCGAGCCCGGACATTTGGGACTGAAAAACTGTTTTTT. It codes for CASSRARTFGTEKLFF. J is TRBJ1-4 and V is TRBV19, with TRBD1 as a possible D gene (5 bases). V lost 5 bases and J 7 bases, leaving 20 bases between the germline ends. The CDR3 is 16 amino acids. The germline gives CDR1 LNHDA, CDR2 SQIVND (reference sequence).

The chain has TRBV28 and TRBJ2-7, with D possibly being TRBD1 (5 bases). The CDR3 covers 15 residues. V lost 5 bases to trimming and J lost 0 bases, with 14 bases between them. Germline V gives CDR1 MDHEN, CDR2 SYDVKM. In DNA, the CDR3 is TGTGCCAGCAGTGCCTCAGGGATGAGCTCCTACGAGCAGTACTTC. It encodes CASSASGMSSYEQYF.

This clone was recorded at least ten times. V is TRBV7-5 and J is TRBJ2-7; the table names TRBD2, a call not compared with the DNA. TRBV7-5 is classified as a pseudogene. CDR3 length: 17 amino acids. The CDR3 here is CASGPDIGGGGSGEQYF. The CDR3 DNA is TGTGCCAGCGGGCCCGACATCGGGGGTGGTGGTTCGGGGGAGCAGTACTTC.

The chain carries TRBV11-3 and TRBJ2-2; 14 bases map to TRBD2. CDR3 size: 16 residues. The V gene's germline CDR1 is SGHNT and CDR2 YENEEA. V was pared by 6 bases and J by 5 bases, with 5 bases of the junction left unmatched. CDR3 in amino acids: CASRGGLAGGTGELFF. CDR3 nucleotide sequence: TGTGCCAGCAGGGGCGGACTAGCGGGAGGTACCGGGGAGCTGTTTTTT.

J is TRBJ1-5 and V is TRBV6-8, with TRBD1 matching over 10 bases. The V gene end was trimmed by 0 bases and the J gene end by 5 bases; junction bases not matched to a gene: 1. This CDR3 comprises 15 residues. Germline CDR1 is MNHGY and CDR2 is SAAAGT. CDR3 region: CASSYSGTGDQPQHF. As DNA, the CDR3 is TGTGCCAGCAGTTACTCTGGGACAGGGGATCAGCCCCAGCATTTT.

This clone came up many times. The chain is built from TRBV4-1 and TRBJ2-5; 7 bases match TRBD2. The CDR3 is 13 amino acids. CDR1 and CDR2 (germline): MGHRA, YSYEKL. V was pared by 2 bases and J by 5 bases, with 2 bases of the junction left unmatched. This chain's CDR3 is CASSQWRGETQYF. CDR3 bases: TGCGCCAGCAGCCAATGGCGGGGGGAGACCCAGTACTTC.

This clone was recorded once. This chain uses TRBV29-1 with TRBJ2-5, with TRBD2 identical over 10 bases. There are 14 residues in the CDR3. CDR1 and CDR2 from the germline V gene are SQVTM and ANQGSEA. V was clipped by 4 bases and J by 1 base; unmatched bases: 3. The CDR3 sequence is CSVGLAGGQETQYF. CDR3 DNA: TGCAGCGTTGGATTAGCGGGGGGCCAAGAGACCCAGTACTTC. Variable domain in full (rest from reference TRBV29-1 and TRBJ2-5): SAVISQKPSRDICQRGTSLTIQCQVDSQVTMMFWYRQQPGQSLTLIATANQGSEATYESGFVIDKFPISRPNLTFSTLTVSNMSPEDSSIYLCSVGLAGGQETQYFGPGTRLLVL.

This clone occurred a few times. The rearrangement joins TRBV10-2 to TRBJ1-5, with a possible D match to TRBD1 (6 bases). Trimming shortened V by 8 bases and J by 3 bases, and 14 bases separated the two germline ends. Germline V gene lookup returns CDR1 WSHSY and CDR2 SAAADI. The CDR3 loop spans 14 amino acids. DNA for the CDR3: TGCGCCAGCGCCCAATGGACAGTCAATCAGCCCCAGCATTTT. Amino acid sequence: CASAQWTVNQPQHF.

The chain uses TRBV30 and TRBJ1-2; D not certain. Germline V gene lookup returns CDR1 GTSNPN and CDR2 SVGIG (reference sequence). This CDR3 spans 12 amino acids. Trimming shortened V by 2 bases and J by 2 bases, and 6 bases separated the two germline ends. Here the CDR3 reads CAWSPENYGYTF. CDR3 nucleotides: TGTGCCTGGAGTCCGGAAAACTATGGCTACACCTTC.

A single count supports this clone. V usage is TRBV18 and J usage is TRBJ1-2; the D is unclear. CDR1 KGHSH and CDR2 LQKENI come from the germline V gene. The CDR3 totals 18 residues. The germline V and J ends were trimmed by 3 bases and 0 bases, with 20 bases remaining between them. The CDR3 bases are TGTGCCAGCTCACCGCTGAAGAACCGTGGTCAGACTAACTATGGCTACACCTTC. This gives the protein CASSPLKNRGQTNYGYTF.

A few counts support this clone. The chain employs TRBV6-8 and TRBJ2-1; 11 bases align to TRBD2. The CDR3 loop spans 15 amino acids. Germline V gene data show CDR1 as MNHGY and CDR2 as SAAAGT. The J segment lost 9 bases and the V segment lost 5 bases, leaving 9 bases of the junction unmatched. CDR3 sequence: CASSALAGGIAEQFF. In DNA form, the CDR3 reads TGTGCCAGCAGTGCGTTAGCGGGGGGGATCGCTGAGCAGTTCTTC.

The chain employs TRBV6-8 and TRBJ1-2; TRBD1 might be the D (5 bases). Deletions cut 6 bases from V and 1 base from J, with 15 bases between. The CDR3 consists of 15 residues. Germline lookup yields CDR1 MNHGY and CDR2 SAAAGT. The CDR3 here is CASRGGTYSNYGYTF. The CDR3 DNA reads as TGTGCCAGCAGGGGGGGGACTTATAGTAACTATGGCTACACCTTC.

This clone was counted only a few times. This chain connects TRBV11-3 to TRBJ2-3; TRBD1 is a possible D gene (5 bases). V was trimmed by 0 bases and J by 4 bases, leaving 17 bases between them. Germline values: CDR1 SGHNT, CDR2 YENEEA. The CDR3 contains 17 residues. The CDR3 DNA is TGTGCCAGCAGCTTAGATCGAGCGACAATGGGGCCAGATACGCAGTATTTT. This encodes CASSLDRATMGPDTQYF.

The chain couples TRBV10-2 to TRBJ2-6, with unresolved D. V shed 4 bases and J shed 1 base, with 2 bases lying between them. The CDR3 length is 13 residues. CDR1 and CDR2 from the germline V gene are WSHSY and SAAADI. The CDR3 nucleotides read TGCGCCAGCAGTGGTTCTGGGGCCAACGTCCTGACTTTC. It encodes CASSGSGANVLTF.

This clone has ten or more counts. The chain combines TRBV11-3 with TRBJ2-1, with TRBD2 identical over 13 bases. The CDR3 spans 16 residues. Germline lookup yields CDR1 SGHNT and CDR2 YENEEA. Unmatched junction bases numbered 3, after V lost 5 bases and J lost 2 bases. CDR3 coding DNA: TGTGCCAGCAGCCGACTAGCGGGAGGTACCTACAATGAGCAGTTCTTC. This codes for CASSRLAGGTYNEQFF.

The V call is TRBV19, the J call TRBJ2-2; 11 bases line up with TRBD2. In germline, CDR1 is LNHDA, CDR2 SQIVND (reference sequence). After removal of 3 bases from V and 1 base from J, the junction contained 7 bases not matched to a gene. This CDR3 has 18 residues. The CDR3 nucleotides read TGTGCCAGTAGTATGGGTAGCGGGAGGGCCATGAACACCGGGGAGCTGTTTTTT. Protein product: CASSMGSGRAMNTGELFF.

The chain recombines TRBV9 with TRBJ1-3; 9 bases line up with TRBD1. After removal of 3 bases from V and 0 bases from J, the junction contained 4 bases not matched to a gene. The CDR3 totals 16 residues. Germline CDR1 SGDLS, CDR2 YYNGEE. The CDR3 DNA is TGTGCCAGCAGCGGGGGACAGGGTCTCTCTGGAAACACCATATATTTT. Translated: CASSGGQGLSGNTIYF.

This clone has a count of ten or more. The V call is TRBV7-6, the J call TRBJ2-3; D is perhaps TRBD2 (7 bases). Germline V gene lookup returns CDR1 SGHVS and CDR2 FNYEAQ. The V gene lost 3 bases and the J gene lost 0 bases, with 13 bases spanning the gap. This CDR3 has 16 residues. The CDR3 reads CASSLGGHTSTDTQYF. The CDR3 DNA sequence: TGTGCCAGCAGCTTGGGGGGGCATACTAGCACAGATACGCAGTATTTT.

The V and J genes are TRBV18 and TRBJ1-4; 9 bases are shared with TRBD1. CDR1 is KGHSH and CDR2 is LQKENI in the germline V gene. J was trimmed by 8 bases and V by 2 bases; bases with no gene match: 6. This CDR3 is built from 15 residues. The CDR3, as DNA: TGTGCCAGCTCACCAACCGGGACAGGGAACGAAAAACTGTTTTTT. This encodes CASSPTGTGNEKLFF. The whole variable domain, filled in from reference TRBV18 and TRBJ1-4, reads NAGVMQNPRHLVRRRGQEARLRCSPMKGHSHVYWYRQLPEEGLKFMVYLQKENIIDESGMPKERFSAEFPKEGPSILRIQQVVRGDSAAYFCASSPTGTGNEKLFFGSGTQLSVL.

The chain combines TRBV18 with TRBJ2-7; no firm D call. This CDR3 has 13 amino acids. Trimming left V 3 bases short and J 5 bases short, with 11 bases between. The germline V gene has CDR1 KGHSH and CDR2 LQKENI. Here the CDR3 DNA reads TGTGCCAGCTCACCCTATTTAAGACACGAGCAGTACTTC. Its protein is CASSPYLRHEQYF.

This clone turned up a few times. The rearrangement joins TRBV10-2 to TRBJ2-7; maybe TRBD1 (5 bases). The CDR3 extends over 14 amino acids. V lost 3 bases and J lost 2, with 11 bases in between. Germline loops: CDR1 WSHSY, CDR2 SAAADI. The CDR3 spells CASSEPDSPYEQYF. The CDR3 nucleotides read TGCGCCAGCAGTGAACCCGACAGCCCCTACGAGCAGTACTTC.

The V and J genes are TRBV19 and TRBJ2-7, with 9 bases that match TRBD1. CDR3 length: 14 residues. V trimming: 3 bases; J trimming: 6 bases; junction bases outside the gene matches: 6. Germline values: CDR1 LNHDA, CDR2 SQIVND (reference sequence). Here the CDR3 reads CASSIPGQGREQYF. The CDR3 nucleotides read TGTGCCAGTAGTATCCCGGGACAGGGCCGCGAGCAGTACTTC.

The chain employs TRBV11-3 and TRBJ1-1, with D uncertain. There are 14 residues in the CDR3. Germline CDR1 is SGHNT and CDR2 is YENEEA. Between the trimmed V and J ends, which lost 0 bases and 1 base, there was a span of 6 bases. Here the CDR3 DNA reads TGTGCCAGCAGCTTAGATCACAGGAACACTGAAGCTTTCTTT. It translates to CASSLDHRNTEAFF.

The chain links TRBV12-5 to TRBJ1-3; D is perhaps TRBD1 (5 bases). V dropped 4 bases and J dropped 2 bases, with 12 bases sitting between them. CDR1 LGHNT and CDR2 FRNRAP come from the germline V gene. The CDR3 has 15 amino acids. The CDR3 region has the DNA TGTGCTAGTGGTTCCCGGACAAATACTGGAAACACCATATATTTT. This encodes CASGSRTNTGNTIYF.